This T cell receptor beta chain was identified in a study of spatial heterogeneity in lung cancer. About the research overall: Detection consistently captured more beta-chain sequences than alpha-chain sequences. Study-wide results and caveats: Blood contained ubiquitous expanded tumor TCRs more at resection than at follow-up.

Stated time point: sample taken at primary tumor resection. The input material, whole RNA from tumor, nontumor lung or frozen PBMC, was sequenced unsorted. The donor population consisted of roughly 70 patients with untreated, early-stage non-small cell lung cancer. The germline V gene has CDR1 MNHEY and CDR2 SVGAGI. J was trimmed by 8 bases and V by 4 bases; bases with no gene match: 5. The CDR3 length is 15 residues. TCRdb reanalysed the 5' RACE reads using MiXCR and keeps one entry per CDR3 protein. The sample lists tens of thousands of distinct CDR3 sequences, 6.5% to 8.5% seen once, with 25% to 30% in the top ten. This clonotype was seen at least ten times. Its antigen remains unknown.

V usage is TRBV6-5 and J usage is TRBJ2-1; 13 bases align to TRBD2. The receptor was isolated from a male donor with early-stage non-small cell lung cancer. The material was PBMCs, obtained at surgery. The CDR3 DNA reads TGTGCCAGCAGTTCAACTAGCGGGGGGGCTTATGAGCAGTTCTTC. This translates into CASSSTSGGAYEQFF.